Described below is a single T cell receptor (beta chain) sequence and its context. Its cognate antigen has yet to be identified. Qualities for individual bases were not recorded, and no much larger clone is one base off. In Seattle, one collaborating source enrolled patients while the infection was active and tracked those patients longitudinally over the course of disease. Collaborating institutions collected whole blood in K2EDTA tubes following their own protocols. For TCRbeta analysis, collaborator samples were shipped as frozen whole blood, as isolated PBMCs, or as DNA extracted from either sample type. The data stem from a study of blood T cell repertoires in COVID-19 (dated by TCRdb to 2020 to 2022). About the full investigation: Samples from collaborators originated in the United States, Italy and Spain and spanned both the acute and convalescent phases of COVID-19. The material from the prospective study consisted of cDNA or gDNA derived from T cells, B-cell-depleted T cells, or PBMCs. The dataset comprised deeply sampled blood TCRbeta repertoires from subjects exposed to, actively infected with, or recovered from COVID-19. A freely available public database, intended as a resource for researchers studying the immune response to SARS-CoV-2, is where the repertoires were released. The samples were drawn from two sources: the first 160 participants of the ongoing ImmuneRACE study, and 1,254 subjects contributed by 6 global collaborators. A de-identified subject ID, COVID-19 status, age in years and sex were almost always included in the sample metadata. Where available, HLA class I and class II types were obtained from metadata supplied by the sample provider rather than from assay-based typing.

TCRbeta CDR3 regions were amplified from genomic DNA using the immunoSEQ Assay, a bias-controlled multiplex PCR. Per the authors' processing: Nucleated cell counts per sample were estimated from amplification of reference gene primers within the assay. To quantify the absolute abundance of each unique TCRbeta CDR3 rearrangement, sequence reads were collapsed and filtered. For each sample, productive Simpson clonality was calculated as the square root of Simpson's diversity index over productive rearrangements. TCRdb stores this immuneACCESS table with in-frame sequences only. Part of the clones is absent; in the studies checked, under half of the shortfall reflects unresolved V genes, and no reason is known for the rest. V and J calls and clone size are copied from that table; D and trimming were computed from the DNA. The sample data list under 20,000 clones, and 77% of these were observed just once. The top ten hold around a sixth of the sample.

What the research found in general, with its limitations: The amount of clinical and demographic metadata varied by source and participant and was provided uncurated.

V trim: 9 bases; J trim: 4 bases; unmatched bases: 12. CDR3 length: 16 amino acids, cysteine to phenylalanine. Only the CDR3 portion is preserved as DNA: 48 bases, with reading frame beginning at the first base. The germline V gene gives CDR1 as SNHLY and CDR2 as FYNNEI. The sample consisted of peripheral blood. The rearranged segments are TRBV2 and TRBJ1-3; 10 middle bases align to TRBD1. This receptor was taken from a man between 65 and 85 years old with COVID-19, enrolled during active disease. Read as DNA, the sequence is TGTGCCAGTACCGGGACAGGGGCGGAGAGAGGAAACACCATATATTTT. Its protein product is CASTGTGAERGNTIYF.